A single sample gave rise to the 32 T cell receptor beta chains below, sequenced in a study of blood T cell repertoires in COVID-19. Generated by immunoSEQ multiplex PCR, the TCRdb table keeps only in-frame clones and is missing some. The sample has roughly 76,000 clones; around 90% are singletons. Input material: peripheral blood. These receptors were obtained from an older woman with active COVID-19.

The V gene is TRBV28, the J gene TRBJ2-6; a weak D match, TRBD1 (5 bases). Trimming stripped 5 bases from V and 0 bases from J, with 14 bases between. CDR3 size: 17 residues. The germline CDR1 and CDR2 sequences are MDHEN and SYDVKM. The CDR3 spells CASSPYQGYSGANVLTF. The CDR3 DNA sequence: TGTGCCAGCAGTCCCTACCAGGGTTACTCTGGGGCCAACGTCCTGACTTTC.

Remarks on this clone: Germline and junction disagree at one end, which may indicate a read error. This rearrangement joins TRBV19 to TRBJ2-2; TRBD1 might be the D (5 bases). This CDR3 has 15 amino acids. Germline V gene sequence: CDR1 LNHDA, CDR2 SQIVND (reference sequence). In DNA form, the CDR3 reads TGTGCCAGTAGTATTAAGGCAGGGAACGCCGGGGAGCTGTTTTTT. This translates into CASSIKAGNAGELFF.

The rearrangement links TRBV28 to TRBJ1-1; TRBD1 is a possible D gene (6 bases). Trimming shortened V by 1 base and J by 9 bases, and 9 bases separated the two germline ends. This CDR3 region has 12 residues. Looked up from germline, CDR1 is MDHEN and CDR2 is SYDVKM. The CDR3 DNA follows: TGTGCCAGCAGTTTATTCCAGGGGCAAGCTTTCTTT. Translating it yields CASSLFQGQAFF.

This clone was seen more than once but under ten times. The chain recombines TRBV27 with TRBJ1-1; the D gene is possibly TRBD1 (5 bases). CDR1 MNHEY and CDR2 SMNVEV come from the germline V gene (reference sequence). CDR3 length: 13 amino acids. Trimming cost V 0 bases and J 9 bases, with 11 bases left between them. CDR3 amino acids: CASSLSGRVQAFF. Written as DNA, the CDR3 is TGTGCCAGCAGTTTATCAGGCAGGGTTCAAGCTTTCTTT.

The CDR3 DNA follows: TGTGCCAGCATCAATGGACAGGGGTTCACTGAAGCTTTCTTT. This encodes CASINGQGFTEAFF. The chain uses TRBV28 and TRBJ1-1; TRBD1 matches 9 bases. The germline CDR1 and CDR2 sequences are MDHEN and SYDVKM. With V trimmed by 7 bases and J by 4 bases, 7 bases remained unmatched. The CDR3 loop spans 14 amino acids.

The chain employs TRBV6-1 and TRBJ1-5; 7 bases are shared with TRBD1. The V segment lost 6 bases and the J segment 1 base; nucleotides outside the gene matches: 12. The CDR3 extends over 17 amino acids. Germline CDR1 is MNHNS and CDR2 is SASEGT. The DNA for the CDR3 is TGTGCCAGCAGGGAACCAGCAGGGGGTGTGAGCAATCAGCCCCAGCATTTT. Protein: CASREPAGGVSNQPQHF.

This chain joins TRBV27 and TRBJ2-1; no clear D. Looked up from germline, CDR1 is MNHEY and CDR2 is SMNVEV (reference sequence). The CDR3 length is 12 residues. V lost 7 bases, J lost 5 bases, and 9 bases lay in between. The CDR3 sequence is CASTVWHNEQFF. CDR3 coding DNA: TGTGCCAGCACAGTGTGGCACAATGAGCAGTTCTTC.

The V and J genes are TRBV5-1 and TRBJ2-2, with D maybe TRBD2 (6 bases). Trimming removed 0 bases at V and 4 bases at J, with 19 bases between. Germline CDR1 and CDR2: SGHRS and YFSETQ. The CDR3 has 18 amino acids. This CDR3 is CASSLGTGGFSLTGELFF. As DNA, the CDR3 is TGCGCCAGCAGCTTGGGCACTGGAGGGTTTTCGCTCACCGGGGAGCTGTTTTTT.

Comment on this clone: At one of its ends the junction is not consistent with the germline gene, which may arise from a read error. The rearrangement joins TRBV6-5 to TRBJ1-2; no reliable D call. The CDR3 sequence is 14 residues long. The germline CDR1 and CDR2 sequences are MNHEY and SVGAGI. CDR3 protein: CASSDSRGDRGYTF. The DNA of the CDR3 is TGTGCCAGCAGTGACTCCCGGGGTGATCGGGGCTACACCTTC.

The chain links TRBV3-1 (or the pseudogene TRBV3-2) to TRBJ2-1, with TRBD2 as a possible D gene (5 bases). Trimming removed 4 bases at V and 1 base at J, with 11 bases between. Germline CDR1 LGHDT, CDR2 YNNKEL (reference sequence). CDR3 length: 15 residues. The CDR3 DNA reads TGTGCCAGCAGCCCTACTAGGAAGTCCTACAATGAGCAGTTCTTC. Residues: CASSPTRKSYNEQFF.

CDR3 sequence (DNA): TGTGCCAGCAGCTTTGGGTCGGGGAGCTCCTACAATGAGCAGTTCTTC. Translating it yields CASSFGSGSSYNEQFF. The J gene is TRBJ2-1, the V gene TRBV5-6, with TRBD2 as a possible D gene (5 bases). The length of the CDR3 is 16 residues. Germline V CDR1 and CDR2: SGHDT, YYEEEE. The V and J ends lost 2 bases and 0 bases respectively, with 12 bases between them. Full variable domain (missing parts from reference TRBV5-6 and TRBJ2-1): DAGVTQSPTHLIKTRGQQVTLRCSPKSGHDTVSWYQQALGQGPQFIFQYYEEEERQRGNFPDRFSGHQFPNYSSELNVNALLLGDSALYLCASSFGSGSSYNEQFFGPGTRLTVL.

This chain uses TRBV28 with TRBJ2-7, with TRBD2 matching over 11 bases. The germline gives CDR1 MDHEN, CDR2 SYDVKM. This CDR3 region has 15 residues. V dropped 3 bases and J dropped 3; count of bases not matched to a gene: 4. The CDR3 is CASSLGGTSGYEQYF. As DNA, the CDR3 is TGTGCCAGCAGTTTGGGGGGGACTAGCGGCTACGAGCAGTACTTC.

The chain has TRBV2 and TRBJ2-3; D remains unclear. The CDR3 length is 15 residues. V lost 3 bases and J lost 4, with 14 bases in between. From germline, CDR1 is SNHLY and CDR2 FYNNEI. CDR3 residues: CASSEYGVPADTQYF. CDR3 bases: TGTGCCAGCAGTGAGTATGGAGTCCCCGCAGATACGCAGTATTTT.

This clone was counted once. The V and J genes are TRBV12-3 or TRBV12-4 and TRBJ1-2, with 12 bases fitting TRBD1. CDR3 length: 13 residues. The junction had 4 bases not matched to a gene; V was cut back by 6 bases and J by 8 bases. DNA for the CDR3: TGTGCCAGCAGATCCGGGACAGGGGGCGGCTACACCTTC. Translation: CASRSGTGGGYTF.

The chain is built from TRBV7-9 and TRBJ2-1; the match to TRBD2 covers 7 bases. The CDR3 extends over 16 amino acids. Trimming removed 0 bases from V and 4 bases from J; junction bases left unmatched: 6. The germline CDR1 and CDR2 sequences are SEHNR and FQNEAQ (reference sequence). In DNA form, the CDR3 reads TGTGCCAGCAGCTTAGCGTGGGGAGGGTCTTACAATGAGCAGTTCTTC. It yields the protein CASSLAWGGSYNEQFF.

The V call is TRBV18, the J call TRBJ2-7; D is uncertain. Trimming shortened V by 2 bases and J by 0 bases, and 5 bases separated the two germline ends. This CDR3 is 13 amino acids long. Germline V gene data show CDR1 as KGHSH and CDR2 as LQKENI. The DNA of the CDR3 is TGTGCCAGCTCACCAGCGGTCTCCTACGAGCAGTACTTC. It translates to CASSPAVSYEQYF.

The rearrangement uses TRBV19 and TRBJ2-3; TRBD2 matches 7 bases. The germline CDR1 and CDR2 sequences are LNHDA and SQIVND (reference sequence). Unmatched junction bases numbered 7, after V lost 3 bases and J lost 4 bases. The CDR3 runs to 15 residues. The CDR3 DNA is TGTGCCAGTAGTATCTGGGGGAGGGCAGCAGATACGCAGTATTTT. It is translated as CASSIWGRAADTQYF.

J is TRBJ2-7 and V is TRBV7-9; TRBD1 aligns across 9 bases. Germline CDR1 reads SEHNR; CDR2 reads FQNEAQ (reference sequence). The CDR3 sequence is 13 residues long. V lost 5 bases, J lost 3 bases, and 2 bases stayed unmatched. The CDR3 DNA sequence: TGTGCCAGCAGCAAGGGACAGGGCTACGAGCAGTACTTC. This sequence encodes CASSKGQGYEQYF.

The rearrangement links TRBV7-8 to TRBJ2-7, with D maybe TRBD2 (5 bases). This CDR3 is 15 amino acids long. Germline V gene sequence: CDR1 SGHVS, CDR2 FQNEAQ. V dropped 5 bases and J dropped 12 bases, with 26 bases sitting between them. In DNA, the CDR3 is TGTGCCAGCAGCCGAACCCGCGTTGAGGGCAGCCGTGCGTACTTC. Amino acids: CASSRTRVEGSRAYF.

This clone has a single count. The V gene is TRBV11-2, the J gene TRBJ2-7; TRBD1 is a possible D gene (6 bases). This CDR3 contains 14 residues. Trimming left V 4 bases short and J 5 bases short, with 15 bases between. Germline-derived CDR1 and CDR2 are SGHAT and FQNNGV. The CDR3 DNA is TGTGCCAGCAGCTCCCAAAGGACAGTAAACGAGCAGTACTTC. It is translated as CASSSQRTVNEQYF.

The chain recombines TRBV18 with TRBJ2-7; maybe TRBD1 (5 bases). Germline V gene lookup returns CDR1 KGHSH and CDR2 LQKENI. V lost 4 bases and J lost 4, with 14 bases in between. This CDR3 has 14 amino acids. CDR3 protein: CASSLGGKGYEQYF. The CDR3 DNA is TGTGCCAGCTCACTAGGTGGGAAGGGGTACGAGCAGTACTTC.

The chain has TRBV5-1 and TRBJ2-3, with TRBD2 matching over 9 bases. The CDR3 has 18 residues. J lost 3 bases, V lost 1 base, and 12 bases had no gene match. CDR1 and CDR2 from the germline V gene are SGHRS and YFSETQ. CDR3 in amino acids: CASSLSAGGPLETDTQYF. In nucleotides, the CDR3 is TGCGCCAGCAGCTTGTCCGCGGGAGGGCCCTTGGAAACAGATACGCAGTATTTT.

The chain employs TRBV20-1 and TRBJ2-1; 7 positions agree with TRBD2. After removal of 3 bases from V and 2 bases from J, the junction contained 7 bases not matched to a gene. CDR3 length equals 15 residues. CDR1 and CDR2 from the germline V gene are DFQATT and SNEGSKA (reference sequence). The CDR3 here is CSASLRAGTYNEQFF. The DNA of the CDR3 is TGCAGTGCTAGTCTGAGAGCGGGGACCTACAATGAGCAGTTCTTC.

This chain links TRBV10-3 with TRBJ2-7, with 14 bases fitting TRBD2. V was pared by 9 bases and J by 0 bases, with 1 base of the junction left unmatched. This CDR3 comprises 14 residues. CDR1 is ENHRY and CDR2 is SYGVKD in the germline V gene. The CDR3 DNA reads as TGTGCCATAGGACTAGCGGGAGGCTCCTACGAGCAGTACTTC. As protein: CAIGLAGGSYEQYF.

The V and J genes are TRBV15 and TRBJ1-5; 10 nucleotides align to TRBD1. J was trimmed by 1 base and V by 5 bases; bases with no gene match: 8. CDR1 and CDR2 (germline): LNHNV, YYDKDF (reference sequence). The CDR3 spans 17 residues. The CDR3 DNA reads TGTGCCACCAGCTCCCCCCGGACAGGGGGGAGCAATCAGCCCCAGCATTTT. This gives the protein CATSSPRTGGSNQPQHF.

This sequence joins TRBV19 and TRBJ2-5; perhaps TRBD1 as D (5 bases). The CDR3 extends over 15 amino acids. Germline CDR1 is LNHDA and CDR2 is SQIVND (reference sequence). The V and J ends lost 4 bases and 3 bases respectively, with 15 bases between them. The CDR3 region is CASSKMGQGKETQYF. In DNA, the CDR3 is TGTGCCAGTAGTAAAATGGGGCAGGGTAAAGAGACCCAGTACTTC.

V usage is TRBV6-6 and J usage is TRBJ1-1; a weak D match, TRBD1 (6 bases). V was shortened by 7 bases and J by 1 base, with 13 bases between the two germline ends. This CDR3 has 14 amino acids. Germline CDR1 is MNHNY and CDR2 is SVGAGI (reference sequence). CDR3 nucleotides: TGTGCCAGCAAGGCAGGGGCCCAGAACACTGAAGCTTTCTTT. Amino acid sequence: CASKAGAQNTEAFF.

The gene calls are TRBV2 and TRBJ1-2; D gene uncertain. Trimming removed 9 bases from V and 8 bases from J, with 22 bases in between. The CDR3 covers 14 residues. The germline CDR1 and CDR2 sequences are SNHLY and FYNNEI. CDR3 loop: CASTLPPVSGGYTF. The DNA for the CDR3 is TGTGCCAGTACCTTACCACCAGTTTCGGGGGGCTACACCTTC. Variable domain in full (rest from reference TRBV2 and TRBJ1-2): EPEVTQTPSHQVTQMGQEVILRCVPISNHLYFYWYRQILGQKVEFLVSFYNNEISEKSEIFDDQFSVERPDGSNFTLKIRSTKLEDSAMYFCASTLPPVSGGYTFGSGTRLTVV.

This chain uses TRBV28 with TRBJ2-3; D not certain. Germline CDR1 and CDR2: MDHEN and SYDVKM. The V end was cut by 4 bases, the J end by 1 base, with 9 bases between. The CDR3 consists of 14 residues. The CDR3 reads CASSSYSRTDTQYF. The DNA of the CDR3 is TGTGCCAGCAGTTCCTACAGCCGCACAGATACGCAGTATTTT.

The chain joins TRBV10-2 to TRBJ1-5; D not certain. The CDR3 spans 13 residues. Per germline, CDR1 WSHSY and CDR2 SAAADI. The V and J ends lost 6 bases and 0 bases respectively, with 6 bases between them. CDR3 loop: CASRAYSNQPQHF. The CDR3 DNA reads TGCGCCAGCAGGGCTTATAGCAATCAGCCCCAGCATTTT.

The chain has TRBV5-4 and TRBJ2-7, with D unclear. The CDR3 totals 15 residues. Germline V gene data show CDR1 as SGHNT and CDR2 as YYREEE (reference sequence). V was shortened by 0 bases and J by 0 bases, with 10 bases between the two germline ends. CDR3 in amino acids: CASSLELLSSYEQYF. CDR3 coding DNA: TGTGCCAGCAGCTTGGAGCTCCTGAGCTCCTACGAGCAGTACTTC.

CDR3 protein: CASSLVSGGDNEQFF. Here the CDR3 DNA reads TGTGCCAGCAGCTTGGTTTCCGGGGGGGACAATGAGCAGTTCTTC. This chain uses TRBV5-6 with TRBJ2-1, with 8 bases fitting TRBD2. Germline V lookup: CDR1 SGHDT, CDR2 YYEEEE. This CDR3 is built from 15 residues. V shed 0 bases, J shed 5 bases, and the junction held 4 bases outside the gene matches. Variable domain in full (rest from reference TRBV5-6 and TRBJ2-1): DAGVTQSPTHLIKTRGQQVTLRCSPKSGHDTVSWYQQALGQGPQFIFQYYEEEERQRGNFPDRFSGHQFPNYSSELNVNALLLGDSALYLCASSLVSGGDNEQFFGPGTRLTVL.